The 24 T cell receptor beta chains below all came from one sample that was sequenced in a study of T cell clonotyping in hematopoietic cell transplantation listed by TCRdb under 2021. Reading the label with the study, this specimen's time point is: recipient sample about 28 days before transplant, after cytoreduction. The method behind the library was the immunoSEQ multiplex PCR assay. TCRdb re-hosts the immuneACCESS table, in-frame sequences only. Its copies lack some clones; in the studies checked, an unresolved V gene accounts for under half of them, and the cause for the rest is not known. The sample table contains about 6,800 clones; only one count was recorded for 80% to 90% of them. Together, the top ten hold about 4% of the sample. The input for sequencing was peripheral blood mononuclear cells, taken before stem cell transplant. All receptors derive from a young man with acute myeloid leukemia. Some clones in this sample may be carry-over from other donors' samples.

The genes are TRBV9 and TRBJ2-5; the match to TRBD2 covers 7 bases. The DNA end is a closer match to TRBJ2-7, so the J assignment may be wrong. The CDR3 is 14 residues long. In germline, CDR1 is SGDLS, CDR2 YYNGEE. The CDR3 region is CASSVSGGSHEQYF. The CDR3 DNA sequence: TGTGCCAGCAGCGTTTCGGGCGGGAGCCACGAGCAGTACTTC.

The chain is built from TRBV28 and TRBJ1-6; tentatively, D is TRBD1 (5 bases). The CDR3 sequence is 13 residues long. The V gene's germline CDR1 is MDHEN and CDR2 SYDVKM. The V end lost 10 bases, the J end lost 14 bases, and 21 bases lay between the germline ends. The CDR3 DNA reads TGTGCCACACGAGAAGGGGCCGGTGGGACCCTCCACTTT. Protein product: CATREGAGGTLHF.

J is TRBJ1-4 and V is TRBV27; 8 bases are a match to TRBD1. Trimming took 4 bases from V and 8 from J; bases not matched to a gene: 12. Germline CDR1 reads MNHEY; CDR2 reads SMNVEV (reference sequence). The CDR3 is 16 residues long. CDR3 nucleotides: TGTGCCAGCAGTTCCCTCCCCGGACAGGGTGACGAAAAACTGTTTTTT. Its protein is CASSSLPGQGDEKLFF.

The V and J genes are TRBV5-1 and TRBJ2-1, with TRBD2 matching over 16 bases. J was trimmed by 6 bases and V by 0 bases; bases with no gene match: 6. Looked up from germline, CDR1 is SGHRS and CDR2 is YFSETQ. This CDR3 is 18 amino acids long. Here the CDR3 reads CASSLDGTSGRASNEQFF. The CDR3 nucleotides read TGCGCCAGCAGCTTGGATGGGACTAGCGGGAGGGCCTCCAATGAGCAGTTCTTC.

The chain links TRBV28 to TRBJ1-5; D unresolved. The CDR3 is 11 amino acids. V was clipped by 5 bases and J by 9 bases, with 8 bases between them. Looked up from germline, CDR1 is MDHEN and CDR2 is SYDVKM. CDR3 loop: CASSKLWPQHF. In DNA, the CDR3 is TGTGCCAGCAGTAAGCTTTGGCCCCAGCATTTT.

The chain uses TRBV6-5 and TRBJ1-2, with D unresolved. Trimming took off 10 bases at V and 0 bases at J, with 15 bases between the two ends. CDR1 and CDR2 from the germline V gene are MNHEY and SVGAGI. The CDR3 is 14 residues long. CDR3 sequence: CATQKTGANYGYTF. Written as DNA, the CDR3 is TGTGCCACCCAAAAAACCGGGGCTAACTATGGCTACACCTTC.

The chain carries TRBV7-2 and TRBJ2-7; either TRBD1 or TRBD2 may fit D (5 bases each). Germline values: CDR1 SGHTA, CDR2 FQGNSA. V lost 5 bases to trimming and J lost 4 bases, with 18 bases between them. The CDR3 loop spans 15 amino acids. The CDR3 bases are TGTGCCAGCAGCGAGGGACCCGACGCCTCTTACGAGCAGTACTTC. This encodes CASSEGPDASYEQYF.

This chain uses TRBV6-6 with TRBJ2-5; 9 bases are shared with TRBD2. Germline assignment: CDR1 MNHNY and CDR2 SVGAGI (reference sequence). The CDR3 length is 14 residues. The V gene end was trimmed by 8 bases and the J gene end by 4 bases; junction bases not matched to a gene: 8. The CDR3 protein is CASGLIAGVETQYF. The CDR3 region has the DNA TGTGCCAGCGGCCTCATAGCGGGAGTAGAGACCCAGTACTTC.

This chain uses TRBV6-1 with TRBJ1-2, with D hard to call. The V gene's germline CDR1 is MNHNS and CDR2 SASEGT. The CDR3 contains 17 residues. V was clipped by 1 base and J by 4 bases, with 19 bases between them. In DNA, the CDR3 is TGTGCCAGCAGTGAAGACCCTAGAAAGACCGGTGGCTATGGCTACACCTTC. Its protein is CASSEDPRKTGGYGYTF.

The chain recombines TRBV30 with TRBJ1-3; unclear D gene. CDR1 is GTSNPN and CDR2 is SVGIG in the germline V gene (reference sequence). The CDR3 runs 15 residues. V gave up 2 bases and J gave up 0 bases, with 11 bases separating them. CDR3 amino acids: CAWSPDFSSGNTIYF. CDR3 nucleotide sequence: TGTGCCTGGAGTCCCGACTTTTCCTCTGGAAACACCATATATTTT.

The chain employs TRBV2 and TRBJ1-2; D is perhaps TRBD1 (5 bases). Per the germline V gene, CDR1 is SNHLY and CDR2 is FYNNEI. Trimming removed 11 bases from V and 0 bases from J, with 7 bases in between. The CDR3 totals 11 residues. For the CDR3, the DNA is TGTGCCGGACAAGCTAACTATGGCTACACCTTC. Its translation: CAGQANYGYTF.

V usage is TRBV5-1 and J usage is TRBJ2-3, with D hard to call. Trimming removed 2 bases from V and 4 bases from J, with 5 bases in between. The CDR3 runs 12 residues. Germline assignment: CDR1 SGHRS and CDR2 YFSETQ. Written as DNA, the CDR3 is TGCGCCAGCAGCTTTAACGCAGATACGCAGTATTTT. Its translation: CASSFNADTQYF.

The rearrangement links TRBV18 to TRBJ1-2, with TRBD1 as a possible D gene (5 bases). Germline CDR1 and CDR2: KGHSH and LQKENI. V lost 6 bases to trimming and J lost 8 bases, with 22 bases between them. CDR3 length equals 15 residues. CDR3: CASSPLLEGLRGYTF. The CDR3 DNA reads as TGTGCCAGCTCGCCCCTCCTAGAGGGGCTCCGCGGCTACACCTTC.

CDR3 nucleotide sequence: TGCGCCAGCTACTCGGGCCCGAGTCGGGAGACCCAGTACTTC. Residues: CASYSGPSRETQYF. V is TRBV5-1 and J is TRBJ2-5; D remains unclear. Germline lookup yields CDR1 SGHRS and CDR2 YFSETQ. This CDR3 has 14 amino acids. V was trimmed by 7 bases and J by 5 bases, leaving 18 bases between them.

The chain uses TRBV2 and TRBJ2-7, with a possible D match to TRBD1 (5 bases). The germline CDR1 and CDR2 sequences are SNHLY and FYNNEI. This CDR3 is 12 amino acids long. V was clipped by 4 bases and J by 2 bases, with 6 bases between them. The CDR3 coding sequence is TGTGCCAGCAGTGTACAGGCCTACGAGCAGTACTTC. It codes for CASSVQAYEQYF.

V usage is TRBV27 and J usage is TRBJ2-6; no clear D gene. Per the germline V gene, CDR1 is MNHEY and CDR2 is SMNVEV (reference sequence). The CDR3 runs 14 residues. V lost 5 bases and J lost 4, with 9 bases in between. CDR3 region: CASSAGRGANVLTF. CDR3 nucleotide sequence: TGTGCCAGCAGTGCCGGAAGGGGGGCCAACGTCCTGACTTTC.

The gene calls are TRBV5-1 and TRBJ2-1, with D uncertain. The CDR3 is 15 residues long. In germline, CDR1 is SGHRS, CDR2 YFSETQ. V dropped 6 bases and J dropped 0 bases, with 13 bases sitting between them. The CDR3 DNA reads as TGCGCCAGCACAGTAGCTGCAAGCTCCTACAATGAGCAGTTCTTC. Translating it yields CASTVAASSYNEQFF.

The chain recombines TRBV6-1 with TRBJ2-7; no clear D gene. Germline V gene sequence: CDR1 MNHNS, CDR2 SASEGT. The CDR3 sequence is 12 residues long. Deletions cut 1 base from V and 1 base from J, with 2 bases between. CDR3: CASSEGSYEQYF. The CDR3 bases are TGTGCCAGCAGTGAAGGATCCTACGAGCAGTACTTC.

The chain links TRBV9 to TRBJ2-2, with 9 bases matching TRBD1. Germline assignment: CDR1 SGDLS and CDR2 YYNGEE. This CDR3 has 16 amino acids. J lost 5 bases, V lost 4 bases, and 9 bases had no gene match. The CDR3 bases are TGTGCCAGCAGCAACCCGCGGGACAGGGTGACCGGGGAGCTGTTTTTT. As protein: CASSNPRDRVTGELFF.

This chain connects TRBV4-2 to TRBJ1-1; D is perhaps TRBD1 (5 bases). This CDR3 comprises 15 residues. The germline CDR1 and CDR2 sequences are LGHNA and YNFKEQ. V was cut by 0 bases and J by 4 bases, with 12 bases left in between. CDR3 bases: TGTGCCAGCAGCCAAGATCAGGGTACGGCCACTGAAGCTTTCTTT. The encoded protein is CASSQDQGTATEAFF.

The genes are TRBV10-3 and TRBJ1-2; D is ambiguous. V shed 11 bases and J shed 2 bases, with 6 bases lying between them. This CDR3 region has 10 residues. CDR1 and CDR2 (germline): ENHRY, SYGVKD. The CDR3 region has the DNA TGTGCCCTCCTGAACTATGGCTACACCTTC. This codes for CALLNYGYTF.

This clone has a single count. The chain uses TRBV27 and TRBJ2-1; the D call may be TRBD1 or TRBD2 (5 bases each). CDR3 length: 14 amino acids. Looked up from germline, CDR1 is MNHEY and CDR2 is SMNVEV (reference sequence). V was trimmed by 5 bases and J by 4 bases, leaving 12 bases between them. This chain's CDR3 is CASSVGTEYNEQFF. In nucleotides, the CDR3 is TGTGCCAGCAGTGTCGGGACGGAATACAATGAGCAGTTCTTC.

J is TRBJ1-2 and V is TRBV4-1; 7 bases are a match to TRBD1. Germline assignment: CDR1 MGHRA and CDR2 YSYEKL. With V trimmed by 0 bases and J by 2 bases, 15 bases remained unmatched. This CDR3 is built from 19 residues. CDR3 sequence: CASSQDHILRRGQNYGYTF. CDR3 nucleotides: TGCGCCAGCAGCCAAGACCATATCTTAAGGAGGGGGCAAAACTATGGCTACACCTTC.

V and J are TRBV11-2 and TRBJ2-5, with TRBD1 identical over 8 bases. Germline V gene lookup returns CDR1 SGHAT and CDR2 FQNNGV. V gave up 5 bases and J gave up 5 bases; unmatched junction bases: 10. The CDR3 is made up of 15 amino acids. CDR3: CASSPGGLRGETQYF. The CDR3 DNA reads TGTGCCAGCAGCCCAGGGGGCTTGAGAGGGGAGACCCAGTACTTC.